Below are 26 T cell receptor beta chains sequenced from a single sample in a study of blood T cell repertoires in COVID-19. Generated by immunoSEQ multiplex PCR, the TCRdb table keeps only in-frame clones and is missing some. The data hold around 120,000 clones, with 55% to 75% observed a single time. Sequencing used peripheral blood. These receptors all stem from an older woman with acute or convalescent COVID-19.

The CDR3 coding sequence is TGTGCCAGCAGATCTACCGGGACTAGCGGCGTCCAGTTCTTC. It encodes CASRSTGTSGVQFF. The chain combines TRBV14 with TRBJ2-1; TRBD2 matches at 11 bases. This CDR3 is built from 14 residues. The germline gives CDR1 SGHDN, CDR2 FVKESK. The V segment lost 6 bases and the J segment 13 bases; nucleotides outside the gene matches: 11. Using reference TRBV14 and TRBJ2-1 for the parts outside the CDR3, the full variable domain is EAGVTQFPSHSVIEKGQTVTLRCDPISGHDNLYWYRRVMGKEIKFLLHFVKESKQDESGMPNNRFLAERTGGTYSTLKVQPAELEDSGVYFCASRSTGTSGVQFFGPGTRLTVL.

This chain joins TRBV5-5 and TRBJ1-2, with TRBD1 identical over 8 bases. The ends lost 0 bases at V and 2 bases at J; junction bases unmatched: 3. The CDR3 extends over 15 amino acids. Germline V gene sequence: CDR1 SGHKS, CDR2 YYEKEE (reference sequence). CDR3 nucleotides: TGTGCCAGCAGCTTGGTTCCAGGGGGCAACTATGGCTACACCTTC. Translation gives CASSLVPGGNYGYTF.

This clone was counted a single time. The chain couples TRBV5-4 to TRBJ2-3; a possible D gene is TRBD1 (6 bases). The V gene lost 5 bases and the J gene lost 1 base, with 11 bases spanning the gap. CDR3 length equals 14 residues. Germline values: CDR1 SGHNT, CDR2 YYREEE (reference sequence). DNA of the CDR3: TGTGCCAGCAGGACCAGGGGTCGCACAGATACGCAGTATTTT. As protein: CASRTRGRTDTQYF.

The chain combines TRBV10-2 with TRBJ2-5; TRBD2 matches 15 bases. CDR3 size: 16 residues. The germline CDR1 and CDR2 sequences are WSHSY and SAAADI. After removal of 7 bases from V and 5 bases from J, the junction contained 8 bases not matched to a gene. The CDR3 region has the DNA TGCGCCAGCATCGGACTAGCGGGGGGGCCCAGGGAGACCCAGTACTTC. This sequence encodes CASIGLAGGPRETQYF.

This clone was recorded once. The chain joins TRBV19 to TRBJ1-4; no definite D call. Deletions cut 3 bases from V and 4 bases from J, with 9 bases between. The CDR3 is 14 residues long. CDR1 and CDR2 from the germline V gene are LNHDA and SQIVND (reference sequence). CDR3 DNA: TGTGCCAGTAGTATGGGGAGGCTTAATGAAAAACTGTTTTTT. Translation gives CASSMGRLNEKLFF. Complete variable domain (other parts from reference TRBV19 and TRBJ1-4): DGGITQSPKYLFRKEGQNVTLSCEQNLNHDAMYWYRQDPGQGLRLIYYSQIVNDFQKGDIAEGYSVSREKKESFPLTVTSAQKNPTAFYLCASSMGRLNEKLFFGSGTQLSVL.

The genes are TRBV29-1 and TRBJ2-5, with D possibly being TRBD1 (5 bases). This CDR3 has 12 amino acids. CDR1 is SQVTM, CDR2 ANQGSEA, per germline. V was cut by 5 bases and J by 1 base, with 8 bases left in between. The CDR3 DNA follows: TGCAGCGTTAAAGGGGCCCAAGAGACCCAGTACTTC. Protein product: CSVKGAQETQYF.

In DNA, the CDR3 is TGTGCCAGCTCACCACCGGGCAGATATGGCTACACCTTC. Translating gives CASSPPGRYGYTF. This sequence joins TRBV18 and TRBJ1-2, with D unclear. The germline V and J ends were trimmed by 0 bases and 5 bases, with 7 bases remaining between them. Germline V gives CDR1 KGHSH, CDR2 LQKENI. This CDR3 has 13 amino acids. The whole variable domain, filled in from reference TRBV18 and TRBJ1-2, reads NAGVMQNPRHLVRRRGQEARLRCSPMKGHSHVYWYRQLPEEGLKFMVYLQKENIIDESGMPKERFSAEFPKEGPSILRIQQVVRGDSAAYFCASSPPGRYGYTFGSGTRLTVV.

The chain carries TRBV28 and TRBJ1-1; D ambiguous. From germline, CDR1 is MDHEN and CDR2 SYDVKM. CDR3 length equals 13 residues. V lost 5 bases, J lost 12 bases, and 19 bases lay in between. Written as DNA, the CDR3 is TGTGCCAGCAGTCCCCTGGGCCCCGGCGCGTCTTTCTTT. The encoded protein is CASSPLGPGASFF.

The rearrangement joins TRBV19 to TRBJ2-1, with 9 bases that match TRBD1. CDR3 length: 17 amino acids. Trimming took 2 bases from V and 2 from J; bases not matched to a gene: 7. Germline-derived CDR1 and CDR2 are LNHDA and SQIVND (reference sequence). The CDR3 here is CASSIIRDRVTYNEQFF. CDR3 DNA sequence: TGTGCCAGTAGTATAATCAGGGACAGGGTAACCTACAATGAGCAGTTCTTC.

In this sample, this clone turned up once. The chain couples TRBV28 to TRBJ2-1; D may be TRBD1 (6 bases). The CDR3 consists of 15 residues. The germline V gene encodes CDR1 MDHEN and CDR2 SYDVKM. Trimming stripped 6 bases from V and 7 bases from J, with 19 bases between. The CDR3 coding sequence is TGTGCCAGCAGCGACCCTAGGGGGTGGGGGAATGAGCAGTTCTTC. Its protein is CASSDPRGWGNEQFF.

The rearrangement joins TRBV2 to TRBJ1-2; D remains unclear. The CDR3 is made up of 14 amino acids. Trimming took off 4 bases at V and 0 bases at J, with 9 bases between the two ends. From germline, CDR1 is SNHLY and CDR2 FYNNEI. The CDR3 bases are TGTGCCAGCAGTGCCCAGATTACTAACTATGGCTACACCTTC. It specifies CASSAQITNYGYTF.

The rearrangement joins TRBV30 to TRBJ1-6; 7 bases agree with TRBD1. After removal of 4 bases from V and 15 bases from J, the junction contained 9 bases not matched to a gene. Germline V gene lookup returns CDR1 GTSNPN and CDR2 SVGIG (reference sequence). The CDR3 runs to 12 residues. The CDR3 sequence is CAWTPDRTNLHF. Here the CDR3 DNA reads TGTGCCTGGACCCCGGACAGGACGAACCTCCACTTT.

This rearrangement joins TRBV7-2 to TRBJ1-1; 7 bases align to TRBD1. This CDR3 is 13 amino acids long. Germline assignment: CDR1 SGHTA and CDR2 FQGNSA. V lost 5 bases to trimming and J lost 11 bases; unmatched junction nucleotides: 11. The DNA of the CDR3 is TGTGCCAGCAGCCCTCAATCGACAGGGAGGGCTTTCTTT. As protein: CASSPQSTGRAFF.

The CDR3 DNA reads TGTGCCAGCAGTCAAACACTACTAGCGGGAGGGTGGAATGAGCAGTTCTTC. This sequence encodes CASSQTLLAGGWNEQFF. V is TRBV28 and J is TRBJ2-1; 13 bases agree with TRBD2. The CDR3 runs to 17 residues. CDR1 and CDR2 from the germline V gene are MDHEN and SYDVKM. The V segment lost 5 bases and the J segment 7 bases; nucleotides outside the gene matches: 11.

This chain joins TRBV29-1 and TRBJ2-3; a possible D gene is TRBD1 (5 bases). This CDR3 contains 15 residues. Germline values: CDR1 SQVTM, CDR2 ANQGSEA. Trimming left V 6 bases short and J 1 base short, with 17 bases between. CDR3 in amino acids: CSVDNGQGRTDTQYF. The CDR3 DNA reads TGCAGCGTCGATAACGGCCAGGGCCGCACAGATACGCAGTATTTT.

The chain has TRBV12-3 or TRBV12-4 and TRBJ2-5; TRBD2 is a possible D gene (6 bases). The length of the CDR3 is 13 residues. Deletions cut 7 bases from V and 5 bases from J, with 14 bases between. The CDR3 coding sequence is TGTGCCAGCAAATCCGGCGGAGGGGAGACCCAGTACTTC. Its protein product is CASKSGGGETQYF.

The CDR3 sequence: CASSHLPGGTDTQYF. CDR3 nucleotides: TGTGCCAGCAGCCACCTCCCGGGGGGCACAGATACGCAGTATTTT. The chain recombines TRBV6-5 with TRBJ2-3; D may be TRBD2 (6 bases). V shed 6 bases and J shed 1 base, with 14 bases lying between them. This CDR3 region has 15 residues. Germline V CDR1 and CDR2: MNHEY, SVGAGI.

A single count supports this clone. The V call is TRBV7-8, the J call TRBJ1-1; the match to TRBD1 covers 9 bases. The CDR3 is 15 amino acids. Germline CDR1 is SGHVS and CDR2 is FQNEAQ. Unmatched junction bases numbered 7, after V lost 5 bases and J lost 3 bases. The CDR3 DNA sequence: TGTGCCAGCAGCGGGTACAGGGGGCGGGACACTGAAGCTTTCTTT. Translated: CASSGYRGRDTEAFF.

This chain links TRBV19 with TRBJ2-2; 7 positions match TRBD1. Losses at the gene ends were 4 bases for V and 4 bases for J; bases not matched to a gene: 6. Germline V gene sequence: CDR1 LNHDA, CDR2 SQIVND (reference sequence). The CDR3 has 15 residues. The CDR3 sequence is CASSTYRGSTGELFF. For the CDR3, the DNA is TGTGCCAGTAGTACCTACAGGGGATCCACCGGGGAGCTGTTTTTT.

The J gene is TRBJ2-3, the V gene TRBV5-8; TRBD2 matches 7 bases. Trimming at V came to 6 bases and at J to 2 bases, leaving 6 bases not matched to a gene. CDR3 size: 14 residues. Looked up from germline, CDR1 is SGHTS and CDR2 is YDEGEE. In nucleotides, the CDR3 is TGTGCCAGCAAGGGGAGCGGGATCACAGATACGCAGTATTTT. Protein product: CASKGSGITDTQYF.

The chain couples TRBV2 to TRBJ2-2; the D gene is possibly TRBD1 (6 bases). CDR3 length: 15 amino acids. Trimming removed 1 base from V and 2 bases from J, with 8 bases in between. CDR1 is SNHLY, CDR2 FYNNEI, per germline. The CDR3 is CASSEGGHNTGELFF. CDR3 sequence (DNA): TGTGCCAGCAGTGAAGGGGGACATAACACCGGGGAGCTGTTTTTT.

The rearrangement uses TRBV10-3 and TRBJ2-7; 7 nucleotides match TRBD1. The CDR3 length is 12 residues. The J segment lost 11 bases and the V segment lost 2 bases, leaving 6 bases of the junction unmatched. Germline values: CDR1 ENHRY, CDR2 SYGVKD. DNA for the CDR3: TGTGCCATCAGTGAGACCACGACAGGGAAGTACTTC. Protein product: CAISETTTGKYF.

The chain is built from TRBV19 and TRBJ1-1, with D perhaps TRBD1 (6 bases). Trimming stripped 8 bases from V and 11 bases from J, with 24 bases between. The CDR3 loop spans 14 amino acids. Germline V gene lookup returns CDR1 LNHDA and CDR2 SQIVND (reference sequence). Here the CDR3 DNA reads TGTGCCAGTGCGTATTCGGGGGGGCGGATGGATGCTTTCTTT. This translates into CASAYSGGRMDAFF.

V gene TRBV25-1 combines with J gene TRBJ1-1; D uncertain. Per the germline V gene, CDR1 is MGHDK and CDR2 is SYGVNS. The CDR3 covers 12 residues. Trimming removed 5 bases from V and 1 base from J, with 5 bases in between. CDR3 residues: CASSTGNTEAFF. For the CDR3, the DNA is TGTGCCAGCAGTACGGGGAACACTGAAGCTTTCTTT.

This clone is labeled medium-sized. The rearrangement joins TRBV6-5 to TRBJ1-1; 9 bases map to TRBD1. Germline V gives CDR1 MNHEY, CDR2 SVGAGI. V shed 0 bases and J 10 bases; nucleotides not matched to a gene: 3. The CDR3 has 13 amino acids. CDR3 in DNA: TGTGCCAGCAGTTACTCCGGGACAGGGACAGCTTTCTTT. Translating gives CASSYSGTGTAFF.

The chain employs TRBV19 and TRBJ1-4; D gene unclear. The V and J ends lost 5 bases and 3 bases respectively, with 7 bases between them. Germline CDR1 and CDR2: LNHDA and SQIVND (reference sequence). The CDR3 sequence is 13 residues long. CDR3 DNA: TGTGCCAGTAGTCAGCGGGCTAATGAAAAACTGTTTTTT. This translates into CASSQRANEKLFF. The full variable domain, its missing parts supplied by reference TRBV19 and TRBJ1-4, is DGGITQSPKYLFRKEGQNVTLSCEQNLNHDAMYWYRQDPGQGLRLIYYSQIVNDFQKGDIAEGYSVSREKKESFPLTVTSAQKNPTAFYLCASSQRANEKLFFGSGTQLSVL.